These T cell receptor beta chains were read from a single sample in a study of T-cell reconstitution after alpha-beta-depleted transplantation in children. TCRdb reanalysed the PCR reads using MiXCR and keeps one entry per CDR3 protein. The table shows about 110,000 distinct CDR3 sequences, with about 9.4% occurring only once. The specimen was PBMCs from the stem cell graft donor, collected from the stem cell graft. Receptors originate from a human donor who donated a stem cell graft to a child with acute lymphoblastic leukemia. Both conserved end residues are part of each CDR3. Fields, in order: J gene, V gene, D gene, clone size, CDR3 length, CDR3 DNA, CDR3 protein. A D gene is named only where the DNA matches it firmly. A row's size may be missing; if present it is once, few, many or a size class.

TRBJ1-1 TRBV7-8 TRBD1 many 13 TGTGCCAGCAGCTTAGGACACAGGACAGGAGCTTTCTTT CASSLGHRTGAFF
TRBJ2-2 TRBV6-2/TRBV6-3 NA NA 16 TGTGCCAGCAGTTACGTCCCTCCTAAAGGCACCGGGGAGCTGTTTTTT CASSYVPPKGTGELFF
TRBJ2-1 TRBV5-1 TRBD1 many 13 TGCGCCAGCACGGACAGGAGTTTCAATGAGCAGTTCTTC CASTDRSFNEQFF
TRBJ2-5 TRBV10-3 NA many 13 TGTGCCATCAGTGTCCCCAGCTCTGAGACCCAGTACTTC CAISVPSSETQYF
TRBJ2-5 TRBV7-2 TRBD2 many 16 TGTGCCAGCAGCTTCGGACTAGCGCTATACCAAGAGACCCAGTACTTC CASSFGLALYQETQYF
TRBJ2-7 TRBV7-8 NA many 13 TGTGCCAGCAGCTTAGGCGGGCGGGGAGAGCAGTACTTC CASSLGGRGEQYF
TRBJ2-7 TRBV20-1 NA many 12 TGCAGTGCTAGAAAGGGAGGCTACGAGCAGTACTTC CSARKGGYEQYF
TRBJ1-1 TRBV7-2 NA many 16 TGTGCCAGCAGCCTCTATGAGGCAAGGATGAACACTGAAGCTTTCTTT CASSLYEARMNTEAFF
TRBJ2-1 TRBV7-6 NA few 17 TGTGCCAGCAGCTTTTCTGGAGGGGGCTCCCGGTACAATGAGCAGTTCTTC CASSFSGGGSRYNEQFF
TRBJ2-2 TRBV28 TRBD2 NA 15 TGTGCCAGCAGTTGGACTCGCGGGGGTACCGGGGAGCTGTTTTTT CASSWTRGGTGELFF
TRBJ2-7 TRBV20-1 TRBD1 many 11 TGCAGTGCTGACAGGGTCTTTGAGCAGTACTTC CSADRVFEQYF
TRBJ1-5 TRBV10-3 NA many 14 TGTGCCATCAGTGAGAATAATAGCAATCAGCCCCAGCATTTT CAISENNSNQPQHF
TRBJ1-5 TRBV5-1 TRBD1 many 14 TGCGCCAGCAGCTTGGTAGGGGGCGATCAGCCCCAGCATTTT CASSLVGGDQPQHF
TRBJ1-4 TRBV13 NA many 14 TGTGCCAGCACCTCGGGGACAATGGATGAAAAACTGTTTTTT CASTSGTMDEKLFF
TRBJ2-1 TRBV5-6 TRBD1 few 16 TGTGCCAGCAGCTTGGTTGACAGGGGAGCGTACAATGAGCAGTTCTTC CASSLVDRGAYNEQFF
TRBJ2-3 TRBV6-4 TRBD1 many 15 TGTGCCAGCAGTGACGGGACAGGGCACACAGATACGCAGTATTTT CASSDGTGHTDTQYF
TRBJ2-5 TRBV7-2 NA NA 14 TGTGCCAGCAGCTTAGGCCAGGCCCAAGAGACCCAGTACTTC CASSLGQAQETQYF
TRBJ1-1 TRBV25-1 TRBD1 many 15 TGTGCCAGCAGCCAACTGACAGGGACTGGGACTGAAGCTTTCTTT CASSQLTGTGTEAFF
TRBJ2-1 TRBV5-6 TRBD1 many 14 TGTGCCAGCAGCTCTACAGGGGTCTACAATGAGCAGTTCTTC CASSSTGVYNEQFF
TRBJ2-1 TRBV27 TRBD2 many 15 TGTGCCAGCAGTTTTAGTAGCGGGGGGCGTAATGAGCAGTTCTTC CASSFSSGGRNEQFF
TRBJ1-1 TRBV4-3 TRBD1 NA 17 TGCGCCAGCAACCAAGCTATTAGAACGGACAGGGACAACGAAGCTTTCTTT CASNQAIRTDRDNEAFF
TRBJ2-1 TRBV14 NA many 15 TGTGCCAGCAGCCTGTCGATTCACTCCTACAATGAGCAGTTCTTC CASSLSIHSYNEQFF
TRBJ2-7 TRBV20-1 NA many 15 TGCAGTGCCTCCTCGGGACTTCACATCTCCTACGAGCAGTACTTC CSASSGLHISYEQYF
TRBJ1-2 TRBV7-7 TRBD1 many 16 TGTGCTAGCAGCTTAGGTGACAGGGATACCAACTATGGCTACACCTTC CASSLGDRDTNYGYTF
TRBJ2-1 TRBV7-2 TRBD1 many 16 TGTGCCAGCAGCCCTAGGACAGGGGGTATCGGAAATGAGCAGTTCTTC CASSPRTGGIGNEQFF
TRBJ2-7 TRBV30 NA many 13 TGTGCCTGGAGTGTAAGCCTAGCCTACGAGCAGTACTTC CAWSVSLAYEQYF
TRBJ2-6 TRBV19 TRBD1 few 20 TGTGCCACCAGTAGATGGGGGAGGGACAGGGCCCTCTCTGGGGCCAACGTCCTGACTTTC CATSRWGRDRALSGANVLTF
TRBJ1-3 TRBV7-8 NA many 17 TGTGCCAGCAGCTTAATTTTGGGGGGAACAAGTGGAAACACCATATATTTT CASSLILGGTSGNTIYF
TRBJ1-3 TRBV7-8 NA many 16 TGTGCCAGCTGCTCCGGCCCCAGGGTGTCCGGAAACACCATATATTTT CASCSGPRVSGNTIYF